The 8 T cell receptor beta chains in this list originate from one sample, sequenced in a study of cytomegalovirus exposure and HLA in healthy donors. PCR employed 60 Vbeta and 13 Jbeta primers. The protocol was immunoSEQ multiplex PCR, while the TCRdb copy is restricted to in-frame clones and leaves out a portion. The repertoire holds around 150,000 clones, with more than 60% as singletons. Material: PBMCs. The receptors shown here come from a woman in her sixties in good health and CMV-seronegative.

This chain connects TRBV7-8 to TRBJ2-7, with TRBD2 identical over 14 bases. The CDR3 has 16 residues. V lost 5 bases and J lost 4; bases outside the gene matches: 7. Germline CDR1 is SGHVS and CDR2 is FQNEAQ. CDR3 residues: CASSPGTSGSNYEQYF. For the CDR3, the DNA is TGTGCCAGCAGCCCGGGGACTAGCGGGAGTAATTACGAGCAGTACTTC.

The J gene is TRBJ1-2, the V gene TRBV27; possibly TRBD1 for D (6 bases). The V end lost 7 bases, the J end lost 1 base, and 10 bases lay between the germline ends. The CDR3 runs to 13 residues. Germline CDR1 is MNHEY and CDR2 is SMNVEV (reference sequence). The CDR3 loop is CASKGDLNYGYTF. The CDR3 region has the DNA TGTGCCAGCAAGGGGGACCTTAACTATGGCTACACCTTC.

CDR3 region: CASSLSPSSGNTIYF. In DNA form, the CDR3 reads TGTGCCAGCAGCTTATCCCCCAGTTCGGGAAACACCATATATTTT. V is TRBV7-6 and J is TRBJ1-3; D remains ambiguous. Germline assignment: CDR1 SGHVS and CDR2 FNYEAQ. The CDR3 loop spans 15 amino acids. V was pared by 2 bases and J by 4 bases, with 12 bases between.

This chain joins TRBV9 and TRBJ2-5; 9 bases are a match to TRBD2. Unmatched junction bases numbered 3, after V lost 0 bases and J lost 0 bases. Germline CDR1 is SGDLS and CDR2 is YYNGEE. The CDR3 runs 16 residues. CDR3 sequence: CASSVGSGGYQETQYF. CDR3 nucleotide sequence: TGTGCCAGCAGCGTAGGGAGCGGGGGGTACCAAGAGACCCAGTACTTC.

This sequence joins TRBV9 and TRBJ2-1; TRBD2 might be the D (5 bases). Per germline, CDR1 SGDLS and CDR2 YYNGEE. V was trimmed by 3 bases and J by 10 bases, leaving 17 bases between them. This CDR3 has 14 amino acids. In DNA form, the CDR3 reads TGTGCCAGCAGCGCGGACTTGTGGAGCGCCGAGCAGTTCTTC. Translated, it gives CASSADLWSAEQFF. The full variable domain, its missing parts supplied by reference TRBV9 and TRBJ2-1, is DSGVTQTPKHLITATGQRVTLRCSPRSGDLSVYWYQQSLDQGLQFLIQYYNGEERAKGNILERFSAQQFPDLHSELNLSSLELGDSALYFCASSADLWSAEQFFGPGTRLTVL.

The CDR3 sequence is CSVGWGPAGYTEAFF. The CDR3, as DNA: TGCAGCGTTGGGTGGGGGCCGGCAGGGTACACTGAAGCTTTCTTT. The chain has TRBV29-1 and TRBJ1-1; a weak D match, TRBD1 (6 bases). The CDR3 length is 15 residues. The germline V gene has CDR1 SQVTM and CDR2 ANQGSEA. The V end lost 4 bases, the J end lost 3 bases, and 18 bases lay between the germline ends. The full variable domain, in which reference TRBV29-1 and TRBJ1-1 provide the parts outside the CDR3, is SAVISQKPSRDICQRGTSLTIQCQVDSQVTMMFWYRQQPGQSLTLIATANQGSEATYESGFVIDKFPISRPNLTFSTLTVSNMSPEDSSIYLCSVGWGPAGYTEAFFGQGTRLTVV.

This clone has a handful of counts. The genes are TRBV6-6 and TRBJ2-1; the D is unclear. V dropped 3 bases and J dropped 0 bases, with 9 bases sitting between them. The CDR3 contains 15 residues. Germline values: CDR1 MNHNY, CDR2 SVGAGI (reference sequence). Here the CDR3 reads CASSYGQSSYNEQFF. The CDR3 region has the DNA TGTGCCAGCAGTTATGGGCAGAGCTCCTACAATGAGCAGTTCTTC.

CDR3 sequence reads: CASSLAGARDTQYF. CDR3 nucleotides: TGTGCCAGCAGCTTAGCGGGAGCACGAGATACGCAGTATTTT. J is TRBJ2-3 and V is TRBV5-4; 8 bases map to TRBD2. Germline CDR1 SGHNT, CDR2 YYREEE (reference sequence). The V gene end was trimmed by 2 bases and the J gene end by 5 bases; junction bases not matched to a gene: 4. The CDR3 is 14 residues long.